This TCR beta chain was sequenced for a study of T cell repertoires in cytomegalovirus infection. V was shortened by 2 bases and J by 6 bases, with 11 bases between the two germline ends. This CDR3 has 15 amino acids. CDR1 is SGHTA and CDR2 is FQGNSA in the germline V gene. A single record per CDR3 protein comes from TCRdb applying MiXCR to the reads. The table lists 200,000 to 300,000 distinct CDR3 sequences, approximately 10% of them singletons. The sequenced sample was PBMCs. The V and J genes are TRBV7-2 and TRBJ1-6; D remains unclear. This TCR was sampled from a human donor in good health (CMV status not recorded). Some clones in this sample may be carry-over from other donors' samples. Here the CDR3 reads CASSLISSGNSPLHF. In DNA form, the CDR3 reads TGTGCCAGCAGCTTAATATCAAGCGGTAATTCACCCCTCCACTTT.